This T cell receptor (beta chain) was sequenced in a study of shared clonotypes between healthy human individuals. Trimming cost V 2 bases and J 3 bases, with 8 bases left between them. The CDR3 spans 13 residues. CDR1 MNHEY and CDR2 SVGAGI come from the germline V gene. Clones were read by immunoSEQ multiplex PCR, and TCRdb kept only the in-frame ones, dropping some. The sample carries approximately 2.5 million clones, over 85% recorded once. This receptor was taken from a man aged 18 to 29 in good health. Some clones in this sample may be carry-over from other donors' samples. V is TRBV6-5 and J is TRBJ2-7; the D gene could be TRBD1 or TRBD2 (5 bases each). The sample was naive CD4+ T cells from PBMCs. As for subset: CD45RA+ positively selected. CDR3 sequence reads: CASSYGDLYEQYF. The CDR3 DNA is TGTGCCAGCAGTTACGGGGACCTCTACGAGCAGTACTTC.